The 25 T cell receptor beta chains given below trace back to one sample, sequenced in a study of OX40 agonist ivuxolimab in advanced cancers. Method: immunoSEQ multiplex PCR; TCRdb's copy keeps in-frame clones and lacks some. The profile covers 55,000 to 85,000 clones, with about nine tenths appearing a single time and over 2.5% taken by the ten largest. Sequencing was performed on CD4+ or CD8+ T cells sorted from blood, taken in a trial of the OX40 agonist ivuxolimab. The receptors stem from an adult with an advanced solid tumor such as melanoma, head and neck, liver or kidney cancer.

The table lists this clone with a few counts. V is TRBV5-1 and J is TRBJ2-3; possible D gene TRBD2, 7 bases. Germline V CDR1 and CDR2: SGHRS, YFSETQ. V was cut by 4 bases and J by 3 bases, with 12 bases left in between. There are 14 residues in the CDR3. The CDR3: CASSRGRGTDTQYF. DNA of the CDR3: TGCGCCAGCAGCCGGGGGCGGGGGACAGATACGCAGTATTTT.

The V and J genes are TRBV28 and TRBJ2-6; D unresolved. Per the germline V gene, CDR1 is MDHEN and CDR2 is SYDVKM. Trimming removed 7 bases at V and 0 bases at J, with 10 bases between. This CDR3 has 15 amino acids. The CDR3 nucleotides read TGTGCCAGCACCTCCTCAGGCTCTGGGGCCAACGTCCTGACTTTC. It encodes CASTSSGSGANVLTF.

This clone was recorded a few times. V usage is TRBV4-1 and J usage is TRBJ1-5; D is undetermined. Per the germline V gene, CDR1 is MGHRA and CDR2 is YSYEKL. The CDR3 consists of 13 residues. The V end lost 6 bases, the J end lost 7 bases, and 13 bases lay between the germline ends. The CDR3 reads CASSPSIWQPQHF. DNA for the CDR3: TGCGCCAGCAGTCCCTCTATATGGCAGCCCCAGCATTTT.

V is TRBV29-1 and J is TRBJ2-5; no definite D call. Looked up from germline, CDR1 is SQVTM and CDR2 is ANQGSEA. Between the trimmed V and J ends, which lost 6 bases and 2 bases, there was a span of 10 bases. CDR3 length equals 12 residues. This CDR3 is CSVTQLQETQYF. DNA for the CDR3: TGCAGCGTAACACAGCTACAAGAGACCCAGTACTTC.

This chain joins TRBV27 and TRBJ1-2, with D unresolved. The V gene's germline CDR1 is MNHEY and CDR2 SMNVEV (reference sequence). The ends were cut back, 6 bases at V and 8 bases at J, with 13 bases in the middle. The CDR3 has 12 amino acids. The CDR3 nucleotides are TGTGCCAGCAGCTCCGGAGGGTACGGCTACACCTTC. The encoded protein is CASSSGGYGYTF.

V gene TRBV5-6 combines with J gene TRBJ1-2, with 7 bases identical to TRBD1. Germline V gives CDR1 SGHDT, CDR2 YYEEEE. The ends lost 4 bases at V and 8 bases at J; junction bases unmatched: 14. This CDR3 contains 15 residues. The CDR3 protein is CASSRDSLKVGGYTF. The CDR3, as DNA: TGTGCCAGCAGCCGGGACAGTTTAAAGGTTGGAGGCTACACCTTC.

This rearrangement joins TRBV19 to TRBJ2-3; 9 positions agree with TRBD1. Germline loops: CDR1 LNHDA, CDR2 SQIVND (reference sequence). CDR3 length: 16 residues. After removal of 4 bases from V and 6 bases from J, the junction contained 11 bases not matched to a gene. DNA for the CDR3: TGTGCCAGTAGTACGGGACAGGGAATAATGTTGGATACGCAGTATTTT. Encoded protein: CASSTGQGIMLDTQYF.

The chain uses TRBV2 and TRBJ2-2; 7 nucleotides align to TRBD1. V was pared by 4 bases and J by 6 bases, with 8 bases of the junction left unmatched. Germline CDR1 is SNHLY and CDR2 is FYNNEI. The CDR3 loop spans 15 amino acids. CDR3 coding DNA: TGTGCCAGCAGTGGACAGGGTAGTAACCCCGGGGAGCTGTTTTTT. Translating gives CASSGQGSNPGELFF.

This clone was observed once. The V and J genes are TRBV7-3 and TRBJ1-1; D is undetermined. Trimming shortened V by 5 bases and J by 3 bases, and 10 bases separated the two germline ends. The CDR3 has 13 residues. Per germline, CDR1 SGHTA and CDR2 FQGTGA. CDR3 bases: TGTGCCAGCAGCATAGATAGGGACACTGAAGCTTTCTTT. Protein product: CASSIDRDTEAFF.

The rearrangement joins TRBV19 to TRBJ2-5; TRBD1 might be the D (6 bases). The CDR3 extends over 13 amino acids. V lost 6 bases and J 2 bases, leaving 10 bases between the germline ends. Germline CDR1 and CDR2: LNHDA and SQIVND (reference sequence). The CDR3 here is CASRQGRQETQYF. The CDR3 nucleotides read TGTGCCAGTAGACAGGGTAGGCAAGAGACCCAGTACTTC. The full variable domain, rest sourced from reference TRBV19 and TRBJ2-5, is DGGITQSPKYLFRKEGQNVTLSCEQNLNHDAMYWYRQDPGQGLRLIYYSQIVNDFQKGDIAEGYSVSREKKESFPLTVTSAQKNPTAFYLCASRQGRQETQYFGPGTRLLVL.

This CDR3 reads CASSLLAGGYSSTDTQYF. CDR3 bases: TGTGCCAGCAGCTTACTAGCGGGGGGGTACTCGAGCACAGATACGCAGTATTTT. The chain carries TRBV7-2 and TRBJ2-3; TRBD2 agrees at 12 bases. The CDR3 length is 18 residues. In germline, CDR1 is SGHTA, CDR2 FQGNSA. V was clipped by 2 bases and J by 0 bases; unmatched bases: 6.

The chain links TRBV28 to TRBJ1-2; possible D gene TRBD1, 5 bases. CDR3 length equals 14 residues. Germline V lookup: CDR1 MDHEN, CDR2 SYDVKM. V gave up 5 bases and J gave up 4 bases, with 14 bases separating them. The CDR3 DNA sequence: TGTGCCAGCAGTCCCCCGGGCAGGGCCTATGGCTACACCTTC. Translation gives CASSPPGRAYGYTF.

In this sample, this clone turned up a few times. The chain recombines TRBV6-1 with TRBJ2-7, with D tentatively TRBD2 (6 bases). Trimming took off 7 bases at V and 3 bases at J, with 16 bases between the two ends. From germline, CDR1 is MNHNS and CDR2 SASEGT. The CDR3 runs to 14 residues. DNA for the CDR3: TGTGCCAGCACCCAGGAGGGGATGCTCTACGAGCAGTACTTC. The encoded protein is CASTQEGMLYEQYF.

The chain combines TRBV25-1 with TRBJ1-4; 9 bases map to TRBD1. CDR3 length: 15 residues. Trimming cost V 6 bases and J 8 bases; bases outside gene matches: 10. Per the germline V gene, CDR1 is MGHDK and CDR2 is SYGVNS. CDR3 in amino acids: CASSATGGVREKLFF. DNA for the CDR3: TGTGCCAGCAGCGCCACAGGGGGCGTAAGGGAAAAACTGTTTTTT.

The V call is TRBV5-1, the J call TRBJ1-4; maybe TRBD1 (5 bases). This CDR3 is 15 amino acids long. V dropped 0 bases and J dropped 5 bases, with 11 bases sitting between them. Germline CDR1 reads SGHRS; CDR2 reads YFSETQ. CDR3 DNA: TGCGCCAGCAGCTTGGGGGACCGAGACAATGAAAAACTGTTTTTT. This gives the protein CASSLGDRDNEKLFF.

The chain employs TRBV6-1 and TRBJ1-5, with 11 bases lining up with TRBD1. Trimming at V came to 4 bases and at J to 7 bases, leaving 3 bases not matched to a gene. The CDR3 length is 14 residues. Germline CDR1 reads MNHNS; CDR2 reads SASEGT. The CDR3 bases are TGTGCCAGCAGTGTAGGACAGGGGGCCCAGCCCCAGCATTTT. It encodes CASSVGQGAQPQHF.

CDR3 DNA sequence: TGTGCCAGCAGTTACGTCAGGGGGGAGAGCTACACCTTC. Translating it yields CASSYVRGESYTF. The V call is TRBV6-6, the J call TRBJ1-2; 7 bases map to TRBD1. From germline, CDR1 is MNHNY and CDR2 SVGAGI (reference sequence). The CDR3 covers 13 residues. V shed 2 bases, J shed 9 bases, and the junction held 6 bases outside the gene matches.

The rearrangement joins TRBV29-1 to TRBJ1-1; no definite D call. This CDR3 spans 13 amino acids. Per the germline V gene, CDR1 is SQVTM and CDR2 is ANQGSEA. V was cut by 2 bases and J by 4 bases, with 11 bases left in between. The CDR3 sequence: CSVEPQTATEAFF. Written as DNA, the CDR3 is TGCAGCGTTGAACCCCAGACTGCCACTGAAGCTTTCTTT.

CDR3 sequence (DNA): TGTGCCAGCAGCAACGGACAGGGTGAAGCTTTCTTT. Amino acid sequence: CASSNGQGEAFF. V usage is TRBV11-3 and J usage is TRBJ1-1; TRBD1 agrees at 8 bases. CDR3 length equals 12 residues. The germline gives CDR1 SGHNT, CDR2 YENEEA. J gave up 7 bases and V 5 bases, and 3 bases lay outside the gene matches.

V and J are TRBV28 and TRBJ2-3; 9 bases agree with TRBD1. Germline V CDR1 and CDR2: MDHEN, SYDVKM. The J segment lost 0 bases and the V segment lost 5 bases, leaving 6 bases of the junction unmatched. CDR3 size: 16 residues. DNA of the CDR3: TGTGCCAGCAGTAAAACAGGGGGCGCTAGCACAGATACGCAGTATTTT. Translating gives CASSKTGGASTDTQYF.

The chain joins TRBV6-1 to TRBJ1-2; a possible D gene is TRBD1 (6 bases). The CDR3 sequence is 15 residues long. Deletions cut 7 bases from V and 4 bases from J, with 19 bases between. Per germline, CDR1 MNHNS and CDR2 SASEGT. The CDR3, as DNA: TGTGCCAGCATCCCCGGGGCGGGGGCTATCTATGGCTACACCTTC. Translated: CASIPGAGAIYGYTF.

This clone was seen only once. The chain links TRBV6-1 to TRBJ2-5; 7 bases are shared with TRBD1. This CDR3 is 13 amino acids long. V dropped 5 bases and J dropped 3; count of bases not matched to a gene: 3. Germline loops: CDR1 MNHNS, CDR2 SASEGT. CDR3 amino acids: CASSRQGEETQYF. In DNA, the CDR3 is TGTGCCAGCAGTCGACAGGGTGAAGAGACCCAGTACTTC.

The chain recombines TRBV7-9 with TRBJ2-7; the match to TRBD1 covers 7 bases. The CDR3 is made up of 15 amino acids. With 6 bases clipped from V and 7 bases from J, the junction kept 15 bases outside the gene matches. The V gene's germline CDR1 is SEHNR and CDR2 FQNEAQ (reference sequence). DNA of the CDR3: TGTGCCAGCAGTCCCCCTGGGTCCCTGACAGGGGAGCAGTACTTC. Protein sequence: CASSPPGSLTGEQYF.

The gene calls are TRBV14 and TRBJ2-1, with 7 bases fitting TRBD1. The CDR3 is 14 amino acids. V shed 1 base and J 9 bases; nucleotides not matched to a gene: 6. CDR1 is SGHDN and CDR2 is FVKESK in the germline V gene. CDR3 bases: TGTGCCAGCAGCCAAGCCTACAGGGGTAGTGAGCAGTTCTTC. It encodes CASSQAYRGSEQFF. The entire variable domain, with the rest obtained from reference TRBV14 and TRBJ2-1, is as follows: EAGVTQFPSHSVIEKGQTVTLRCDPISGHDNLYWYRRVMGKEIKFLLHFVKESKQDESGMPNNRFLAERTGGTYSTLKVQPAELEDSGVYFCASSQAYRGSEQFFGPGTRLTVL.

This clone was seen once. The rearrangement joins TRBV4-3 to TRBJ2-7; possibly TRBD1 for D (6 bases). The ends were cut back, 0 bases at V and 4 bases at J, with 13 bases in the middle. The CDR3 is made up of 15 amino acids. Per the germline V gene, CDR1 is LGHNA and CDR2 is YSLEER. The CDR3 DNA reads TGCGCCAGCAGCCAAGAAGGCCAGGGGCGGTACGAGCAGTACTTC. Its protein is CASSQEGQGRYEQYF.